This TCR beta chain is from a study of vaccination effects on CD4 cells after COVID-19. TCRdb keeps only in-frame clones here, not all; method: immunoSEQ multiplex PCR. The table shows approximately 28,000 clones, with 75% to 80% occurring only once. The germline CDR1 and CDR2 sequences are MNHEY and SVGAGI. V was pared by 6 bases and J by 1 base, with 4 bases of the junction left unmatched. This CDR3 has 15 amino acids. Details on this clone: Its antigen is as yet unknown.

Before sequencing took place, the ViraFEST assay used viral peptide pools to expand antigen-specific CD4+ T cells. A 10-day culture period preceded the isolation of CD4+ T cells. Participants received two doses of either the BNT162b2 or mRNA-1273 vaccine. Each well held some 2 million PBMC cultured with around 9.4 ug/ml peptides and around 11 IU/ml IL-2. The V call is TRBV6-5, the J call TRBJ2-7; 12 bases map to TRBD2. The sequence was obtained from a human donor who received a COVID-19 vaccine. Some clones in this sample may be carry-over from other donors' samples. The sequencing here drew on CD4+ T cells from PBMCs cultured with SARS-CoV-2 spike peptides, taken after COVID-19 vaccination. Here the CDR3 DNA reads TGTGCCAGCAGGCCTAGCGGGGGGGGATCCTACGAGCAGTACGTC. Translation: CASRPSGGGSYEQYV.